The 19 T cell receptor beta chains in this list originate from one sample, sequenced in a study of blood T cell repertoires in COVID-19. Assay: immunoSEQ multiplex PCR; the TCRdb copy retains only in-frame clones and omits some. In the table there are approximately 230,000 clones, about nine tenths of which are singletons. The sequencing input was PBMCs or T cells enriched from blood (not recorded which). The receptors derive from a man aged 40-50 years who had recovered from COVID-19.

The genes are TRBV7-2 and TRBJ1-6; D is ambiguous. CDR3 length: 11 residues. The V end was cut by 5 bases, the J end by 14 bases, with 10 bases between. Per germline, CDR1 SGHTA and CDR2 FQGNSA. This chain's CDR3 is CASSNSNTLHF. Written as DNA, the CDR3 is TGTGCCAGCAGCAATTCTAATACCCTCCACTTT.

The V call is TRBV2, the J call TRBJ2-5, with TRBD2 identical over 7 bases. This CDR3 is built from 15 residues. V shed 3 bases and J 2 bases; nucleotides not matched to a gene: 6. CDR1 is SNHLY, CDR2 FYNNEI, per germline. CDR3 DNA sequence: TGTGCCAGCAGTGAGACTAGCACTGAACAAGAGACCCAGTACTTC. As protein: CASSETSTEQETQYF.

This clone was detected once. The V call is TRBV6-5, the J call TRBJ2-3, with D perhaps TRBD1 (5 bases). The CDR3 totals 15 residues. V shed 7 bases and J shed 2 bases, with 16 bases lying between them. In germline, CDR1 is MNHEY, CDR2 SVGAGI. The CDR3 loop reads CASTQGDFYTDTQYF. The CDR3 coding sequence is TGTGCCAGCACCCAGGGCGACTTCTACACAGATACGCAGTATTTT.

The chain joins TRBV3-1 (or the pseudogene TRBV3-2) to TRBJ2-1; tentative D call: TRBD2 (5 bases). The CDR3 has 16 residues. Germline V gene sequence: CDR1 LGHDT, CDR2 YNNKEL (reference sequence). V dropped 1 base and J dropped 11 bases, with 21 bases sitting between them. Written as DNA, the CDR3 is TGTGCCAGCAGCCAAGTTTCGTCCGGTCGGGAAGGTAAGCAGTTCTTC. Its translation is CASSQVSSGREGKQFF.

The genes are TRBV5-4 and TRBJ2-3; 13 bases line up with TRBD2. This CDR3 region has 17 residues. The germline CDR1 and CDR2 sequences are SGHNT and YYREEE (reference sequence). V gave up 4 bases and J gave up 3 bases; unmatched junction bases: 8. CDR3: CASSPAGTSGITDTQYF. In DNA form, the CDR3 reads TGTGCCAGCAGCCCAGCCGGGACTAGCGGGATTACAGATACGCAGTATTTT.

V is TRBV5-8 and J is TRBJ1-2; unclear D gene. There are 15 residues in the CDR3. Trimming pared 1 base from V and 0 bases from J, leaving 10 bases between. CDR1 is SGHTS, CDR2 YDEGEE, per germline. The CDR3 loop reads CASSLWAQANYGYTF. For the CDR3, the DNA is TGTGCCAGCAGCTTGTGGGCCCAAGCTAACTATGGCTACACCTTC.

V gene TRBV18 combines with J gene TRBJ2-7; TRBD2 matches at 7 bases. The germline V gene encodes CDR1 KGHSH and CDR2 LQKENI. The CDR3 sequence is 13 residues long. V trimming: 6 bases; J trimming: 5 bases; junction bases outside the gene matches: 7. This CDR3 is CASSPPAGDEQYF. In DNA form, the CDR3 reads TGTGCCAGCTCCCCCCCCGCGGGAGACGAGCAGTACTTC.

This clone was detected only once. The chain links TRBV6-1 to TRBJ1-1; weak D call: TRBD1 (5 bases). Trimming took 3 bases from V and 5 from J, leaving 16 bases between them. The CDR3 covers 15 residues. Germline V CDR1 and CDR2: MNHNS, SASEGT. This chain's CDR3 is CASSDEWGRRTEAFF. The CDR3 nucleotides are TGTGCCAGCAGTGATGAGTGGGGGAGGAGGACTGAAGCTTTCTTT.

The chain has TRBV3-1 (or the pseudogene TRBV3-2) and TRBJ1-5; perhaps TRBD1 as D (6 bases). V was trimmed by 1 base and J by 2 bases, leaving 9 bases between them. This CDR3 region has 15 residues. Looked up from germline, CDR1 is LGHDT and CDR2 is YNNKEL (reference sequence). Here the CDR3 DNA reads TGTGCCAGCAGCCAAGGCCCAGGGGGCAATCAGCCCCAGCATTTT. Amino acids: CASSQGPGGNQPQHF.

This clone has a count of ten or more. This chain joins TRBV15 and TRBJ1-5; maybe TRBD1 (6 bases). CDR1 and CDR2 (germline): LNHNV, YYDKDF (reference sequence). Trimming took 1 base from V and 0 from J, leaving 10 bases between them. This CDR3 comprises 16 residues. The CDR3 is CATSRGRTDSNQPQHF. CDR3 in DNA: TGTGCCACCAGCAGAGGGAGGACAGATAGCAATCAGCCCCAGCATTTT.

The CDR3 here is CASGLVPGRDEQFF. Written as DNA, the CDR3 is TGTGCTAGTGGTTTGGTCCCAGGGCGCGATGAGCAGTTCTTC. The chain links TRBV12-5 to TRBJ2-1, with D possibly being TRBD1 (5 bases). CDR1 is LGHNT and CDR2 is FRNRAP in the germline V gene. The CDR3 spans 14 residues. V lost 0 bases and J lost 8, with 11 bases in between.

This chain uses TRBV30 with TRBJ1-2; 9 nucleotides align to TRBD1. There are 14 residues in the CDR3. Per the germline V gene, CDR1 is GTSNPN and CDR2 is SVGIG (reference sequence). The V gene end was trimmed by 3 bases and the J gene end by 5 bases; junction bases not matched to a gene: 7. This CDR3 is CAWRTTGGGYGYTF. The CDR3, as DNA: TGTGCCTGGAGGACAACAGGGGGCGGATATGGCTACACCTTC.

This clone was observed once. Distinct nucleotide sequences in the sample also encode this CDR3. This chain uses TRBV9 with TRBJ1-6; maybe TRBD1 (6 bases). The germline gives CDR1 SGDLS, CDR2 YYNGEE. Trimming pared 0 bases from V and 3 bases from J, leaving 10 bases between. The CDR3 totals 16 residues. The CDR3 DNA sequence: TGTGCCAGCAGCGTAGGGGGGCGCAGCTATAATTCACCCCTCCACTTT. It translates to CASSVGGRSYNSPLHF.

This chain joins TRBV5-4 and TRBJ2-7, with 8 bases fitting TRBD2. The V and J ends lost 4 bases and 6 bases, in that order; junction bases with no gene match: 9. Germline V CDR1 and CDR2: SGHNT, YYREEE (reference sequence). The CDR3 spans 14 residues. The CDR3 DNA sequence: TGTGCCAGCAGCAAAGCGGGAGAGCGGCGCGAGCAGTACTTC. Protein product: CASSKAGERREQYF.

The rearrangement links TRBV5-1 to TRBJ1-2; 9 bases map to TRBD1. The trim removed 3 bases at V and 6 bases at J, leaving 9 bases unmatched. Germline CDR1 and CDR2: SGHRS and YFSETQ. The CDR3 totals 15 residues. CDR3 amino acids: CASSSGQGKVDGYTF. CDR3 bases: TGCGCCAGCAGCTCGGGACAGGGTAAAGTGGATGGCTACACCTTC.

This clone is a singleton in its sample. The chain is built from TRBV6-2 or TRBV6-3 and TRBJ2-5, with D possibly being TRBD1 (6 bases). The CDR3 is 15 amino acids. The germline V and J ends were trimmed by 0 bases and 5 bases, with 13 bases remaining between them. CDR1 is MNHEY, CDR2 SVGEGT, per germline. The CDR3 loop reads CASSYSGQIGETQYF. The CDR3 region has the DNA TGTGCCAGCAGTTACTCTGGACAGATAGGGGAGACCCAGTACTTC.

This chain links TRBV3-1 (or the pseudogene TRBV3-2) with TRBJ2-3; tentatively, D is TRBD2 (5 bases). This CDR3 has 13 amino acids. The germline CDR1 and CDR2 sequences are LGHDT and YNNKEL (reference sequence). The V end was cut by 3 bases, the J end by 1 base, with 5 bases between. CDR3 amino acids: CASSQRGTDTQYF. DNA of the CDR3: TGTGCCAGCAGCCAGCGGGGCACAGATACGCAGTATTTT.

V and J are TRBV15 and TRBJ1-3; D is perhaps TRBD1 (5 bases). Germline CDR1 reads LNHNV; CDR2 reads YYDKDF (reference sequence). V dropped 0 bases and J dropped 7 bases, with 13 bases sitting between them. This CDR3 is 15 amino acids long. CDR3 residues: CATSRDVAGRNTIYF. The CDR3 bases are TGTGCCACCAGCAGAGATGTAGCAGGGAGGAACACCATATATTTT. Based on the CDR3 plus reference TRBV15 and TRBJ1-3, the full variable domain is DAMVIQNPRYQVTQFGKPVTLSCSQTLNHNVMYWYQQKSSQAPKLLFHYYDKDFNNEADTPDNFQSRRPNTSFCFLDIRSPGLGDTAMYLCATSRDVAGRNTIYFGEGSWLTVV.

This clone was counted a single time. The chain uses TRBV12-3 or TRBV12-4 and TRBJ2-1; TRBD2 matches at 9 bases. The CDR3 covers 13 residues. V lost 6 bases and J lost 7; bases outside the gene matches: 4. CDR3 sequence: CASRAGGLNEQFF. Written as DNA, the CDR3 is TGTGCCAGCAGGGCGGGGGGGTTGAATGAGCAGTTCTTC.